These 5 T cell receptor beta chains came from one sample sequenced in a study of blood T cell repertoires in COVID-19. Measured with immunoSEQ multiplex PCR; TCRdb has only the in-frame clones, and not every one. The sample holds 180,000 or so clones, about 89% seen once. The sample comprised peripheral blood. Every receptor here comes from a man aged 35 to 55 with active or convalescent COVID-19.

The chain has TRBV18 and TRBJ1-1, with TRBD1 matching over 10 bases. Germline-derived CDR1 and CDR2 are KGHSH and LQKENI. CDR3 length: 14 residues. Unmatched junction bases numbered 11, after V lost 7 bases and J lost 9 bases. CDR3 loop: CASLTGTGVNKAFF. CDR3 sequence (DNA): TGTGCCAGCTTAACCGGGACAGGGGTAAATAAAGCTTTCTTT.

The chain links TRBV4-3 to TRBJ2-1; 7 bases are shared with TRBD1. Trimming at V came to 0 bases and at J to 1 base, leaving 0 bases not matched to a gene. Germline V lookup: CDR1 LGHNA, CDR2 YSLEER. This CDR3 comprises 15 residues. The DNA of the CDR3 is TGCGCCAGCAGCCAAGACAGGGGGTCCTACAATGAGCAGTTCTTC. Encoded protein: CASSQDRGSYNEQFF.

This rearrangement joins TRBV19 to TRBJ1-5, with D uncertain. Per the germline V gene, CDR1 is LNHDA and CDR2 is SQIVND (reference sequence). The V gene lost 0 bases and the J gene lost 3 bases, with 6 bases spanning the gap. The CDR3 consists of 14 residues. Here the CDR3 DNA reads TGTGCCAGTAGTATAGAGTACTTCAATCAGCCCCAGCATTTT. Translating gives CASSIEYFNQPQHF.

The rearrangement joins TRBV5-6 to TRBJ1-5, with D possibly being TRBD1 (6 bases). The V gene lost 2 bases and the J gene lost 2 bases, with 11 bases spanning the gap. CDR3 size: 15 residues. In germline, CDR1 is SGHDT, CDR2 YYEEEE. CDR3 protein: CASSFWGQGNQPQHF. The CDR3 nucleotides are TGTGCCAGCAGCTTCTGGGGGCAGGGCAATCAGCCCCAGCATTTT.

This chain uses TRBV30 with TRBJ1-2; D remains unclear. The germline V gene has CDR1 GTSNPN and CDR2 SVGIG (reference sequence). V shed 5 bases and J shed 2 bases, with 9 bases lying between them. This CDR3 comprises 12 residues. The DNA for the CDR3 is TGTGCCTGGGCTACTGAGAACTATGGCTACACCTTC. It specifies CAWATENYGYTF.